This paragraph covers one T cell receptor (beta chain) sequence. The antigen remains undetermined. Using about 190 ng DNA, approximately 27,000 T cell genomes, the sorted-subset replicate PCRs were run. Clones were sequenced by immunoSEQ multiplex PCR, and TCRdb holds only the in-frame ones, with some missing. Seen here are a few hundred thousand clones, roughly 84% observed once, and the top ten hold around 15%. The data were taken from a study of shared clonotypes between healthy human individuals. About the research overall: With ages of 18 to 49, the donors were two women and a few men. Points from the study as a whole: Relative to memory subsets, naive subsets generally showed larger estimated richness. Clonotypes shared by all four sorted-subset donors had higher generation probabilities than non-shared clonotypes.

CDR1 is SGHRS and CDR2 is YFSETQ in the germline V gene. CDR3 size: 16 residues. V was clipped by 2 bases and J by 0 bases, with 12 bases between them. Sequencing was performed on memory CD8+ T cells sorted from blood. Subset in this sample: CD45RO+ cells pooled with CCR7-negative TemRA cells. The chain is built from TRBV5-1 and TRBJ1-3; no firm D call. This receptor was identified in a man aged 18 to 29 in good health. The CDR3 here is CASSFYGDVSGNTIYF. Written as DNA, the CDR3 is TGCGCCAGCAGCTTCTACGGGGATGTCTCTGGAAACACCATATATTTT.